Listed here is a single TCR beta chain. These data belong to a study of blood T cell repertoires in COVID-19. Study-wide background: Researchers got acute and convalescent COVID-19 samples from the United States, Italy and Spain. Sample material is recorded as cDNA or gDNA derived from T cells, B-cell-depleted T cells, or PBMCs.

Germline V gene data show CDR1 as SGHAT and CDR2 as FQNNGV. The V and J ends lost 1 base and 3 bases respectively, with 15 bases between them. This CDR3 has 16 residues. TCRdb's table, derived via immunoSEQ multiplex PCR, lists solely in-frame clones and lacks some. The sample has 400,000 to 550,000 clones; around 89% are singletons. The receptor was derived from a woman in her 30s with acute or convalescent COVID-19. The chain recombines TRBV11-2 with TRBJ1-1; D remains ambiguous. Sequenced material: peripheral blood. The CDR3 nucleotides are TGTGCCAGCAGCTTAGCCGGCGAGGTAGTCGACACTGAAGCTTTCTTT. It translates to CASSLAGEVVDTEAFF. Looking up the rest from reference TRBV11-2 and TRBJ1-1 gives the full variable domain: EAGVAQSPRYKIIEKRQSVAFWCNPISGHATLYWYQQILGQGPKLLIQFQNNGVVDDSQLPKDRFSAERLKGVDSTLKIQPAKLEDSAVYLCASSLAGEVVDTEAFFGQGTRLTVV.